This TCR beta chain appears in the sequencing data of a study of blood T cells in healthy people across ages. The CDR3 spans 14 residues. The V end lost 2 bases, the J end lost 2 bases, and 9 bases lay between the germline ends. CDR1 is SGHDT and CDR2 is YYEEEE in the germline V gene. Healthy Russian Caucasian donors spanned ages about 6 to 100 years. Every sample had a minimum of 6.5 million PBMCs isolated. Total RNA extraction produced at least 5.5 micrograms (per sample) for the study. Primers used in a second PCR of about 6 to 11 cycles were a sample-barcoded 5' primer and a J-beta primer mix. MiXCR was run by TCRdb on the 5' RACE reads, yielding one entry per CDR3 protein. The data contain hundreds of thousands of distinct CDR3 sequences, approximately 25% of them singletons. Separately, the same data were catalogued under a study of T cells of mothers and their children.

This chain uses TRBV5-6 with TRBJ2-3, with D hard to call. This TCR derives from a boy under 18 in good health. The sequenced sample was blood. CDR3 sequence: CASSLNAATDTQYF. CDR3 DNA sequence: TGTGCCAGCAGCTTAAACGCAGCCACAGATACGCAGTATTTT.